This TCR beta chain was profiled in a study of cytomegalovirus exposure and HLA in healthy donors. Overall study results and limits: In vitro work confirmed that three CMV-associated chains recognize CMV antigens. Later on, analysis showed that most CMV-associated TCR beta chains appeared to be HLA-restricted. Among the sequence variants, a highly shared cluster was likely an artifact of sequencing.

On this clone itself: Its antigen is undetermined.

Trimming cost V 0 bases and J 5 bases; bases outside gene matches: 8. CDR1 is SGDLS, CDR2 YYNGEE, per germline. This CDR3 comprises 16 residues. This PCR relied on a set of 60 Vbeta primers and 13 Jbeta primers. Original handling: Later analysis identified approximately 80 million unique TCR beta chains, approximately 10 million shared. Generated by immunoSEQ multiplex PCR, the TCRdb table keeps only in-frame clones and is missing some. V, J and clone size were drawn from that table, and D and trimming were deduced from the DNA. The sample table sets out tens of thousands of clones. The clonotype was recovered from a man aged 50 to 60 in good health and CMV-seronegative. The J gene is TRBJ2-3, the V gene TRBV9; 8 bases align to TRBD1. Input material: PBMCs. The CDR3 is CASSVGNRGSIDTQYF. For the CDR3, the DNA is TGTGCCAGCAGCGTAGGGAACAGGGGGAGTATAGATACGCAGTATTTT. The full variable domain, with the rest looked up from reference TRBV9 and TRBJ2-3, is DSGVTQTPKHLITATGQRVTLRCSPRSGDLSVYWYQQSLDQGLQFLIQYYNGEERAKGNILERFSAQQFPDLHSELNLSSLELGDSALYFCASSVGNRGSIDTQYFGPGTRLTVL.